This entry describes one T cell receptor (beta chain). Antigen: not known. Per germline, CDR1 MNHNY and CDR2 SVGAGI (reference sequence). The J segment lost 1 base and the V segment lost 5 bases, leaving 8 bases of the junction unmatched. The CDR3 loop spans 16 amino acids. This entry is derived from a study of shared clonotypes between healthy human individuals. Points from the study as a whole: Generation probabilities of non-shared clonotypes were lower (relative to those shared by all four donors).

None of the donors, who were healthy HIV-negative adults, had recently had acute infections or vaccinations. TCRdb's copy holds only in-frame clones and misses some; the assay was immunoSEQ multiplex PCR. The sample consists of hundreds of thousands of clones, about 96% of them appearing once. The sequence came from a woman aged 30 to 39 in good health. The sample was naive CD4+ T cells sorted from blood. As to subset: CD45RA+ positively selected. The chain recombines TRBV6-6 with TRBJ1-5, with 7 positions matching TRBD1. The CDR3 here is CASSRQGVRSNQPQHF. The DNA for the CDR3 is TGTGCCAGCAGTCGGCAGGGGGTAAGGAGCAATCAGCCCCAGCATTTT.